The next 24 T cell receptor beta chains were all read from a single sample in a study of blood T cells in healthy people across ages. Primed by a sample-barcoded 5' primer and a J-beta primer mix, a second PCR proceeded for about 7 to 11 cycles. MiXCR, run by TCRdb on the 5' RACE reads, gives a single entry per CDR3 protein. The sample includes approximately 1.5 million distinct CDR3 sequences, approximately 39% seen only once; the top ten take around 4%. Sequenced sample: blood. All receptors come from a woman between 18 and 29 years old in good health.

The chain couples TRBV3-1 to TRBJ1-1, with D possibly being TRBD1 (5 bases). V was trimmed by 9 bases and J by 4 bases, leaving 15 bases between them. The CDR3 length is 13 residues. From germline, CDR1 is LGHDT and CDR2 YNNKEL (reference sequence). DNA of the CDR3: TGTGCCAGAGTGTACAGGAGGGGCACTGAAGCTTTCTTT. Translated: CARVYRRGTEAFF.

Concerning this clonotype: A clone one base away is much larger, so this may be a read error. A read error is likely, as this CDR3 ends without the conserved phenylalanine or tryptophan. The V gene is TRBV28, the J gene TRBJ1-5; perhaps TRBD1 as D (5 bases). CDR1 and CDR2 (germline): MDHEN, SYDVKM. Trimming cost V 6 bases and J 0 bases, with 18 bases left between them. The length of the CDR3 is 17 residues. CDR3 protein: CASSSTTGRYSNQPQHV. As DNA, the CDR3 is TGTGCCAGCAGCTCTACTACGGGGCGATATAGCAATCAGCCCCAGCATGTT.

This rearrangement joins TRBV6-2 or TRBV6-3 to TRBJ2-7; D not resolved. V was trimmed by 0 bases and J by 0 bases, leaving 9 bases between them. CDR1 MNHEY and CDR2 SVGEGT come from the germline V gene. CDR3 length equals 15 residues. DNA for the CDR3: TGTGCCAGCAGTTACTCCCCTGGAATCTCCTACGAGCAGTACTTC. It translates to CASSYSPGISYEQYF.

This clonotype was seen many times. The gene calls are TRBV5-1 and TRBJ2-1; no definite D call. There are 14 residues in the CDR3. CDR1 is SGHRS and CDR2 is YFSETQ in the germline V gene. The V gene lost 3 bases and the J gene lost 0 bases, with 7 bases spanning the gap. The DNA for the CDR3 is TGCGCCAGCAGCTCCCGAGGCTCCTACAATGAGCAGTTCTTC. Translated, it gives CASSSRGSYNEQFF.

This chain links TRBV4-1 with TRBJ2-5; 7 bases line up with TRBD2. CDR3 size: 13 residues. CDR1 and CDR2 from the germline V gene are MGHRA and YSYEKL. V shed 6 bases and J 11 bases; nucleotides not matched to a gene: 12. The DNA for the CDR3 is TGCGCCAGCAGTTCCACGGGGGGTACTAAGCAGTACTTC. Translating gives CASSSTGGTKQYF.

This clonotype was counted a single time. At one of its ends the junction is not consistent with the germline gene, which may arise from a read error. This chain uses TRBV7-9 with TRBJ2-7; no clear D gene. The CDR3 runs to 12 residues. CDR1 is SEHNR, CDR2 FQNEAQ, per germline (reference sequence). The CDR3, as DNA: TGTGCCAGCAGAGGTACGTCCTACGGGCAGTACTTC. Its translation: CASRGTSYGQYF.

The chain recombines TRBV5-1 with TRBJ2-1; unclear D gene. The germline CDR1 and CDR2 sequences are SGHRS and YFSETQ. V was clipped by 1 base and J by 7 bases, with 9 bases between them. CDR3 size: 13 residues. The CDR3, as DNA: TGCGCCAGCAGCTTGACGAATCAAAATGAGCAGTTCTTC. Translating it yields CASSLTNQNEQFF.

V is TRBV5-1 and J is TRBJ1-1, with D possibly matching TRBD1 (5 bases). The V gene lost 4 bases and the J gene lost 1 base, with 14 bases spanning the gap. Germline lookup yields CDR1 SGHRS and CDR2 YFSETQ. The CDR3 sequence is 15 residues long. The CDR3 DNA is TGCGCCAGCAGCCTATTTGGGGGAGGGAACACTGAAGCTTTCTTT. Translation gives CASSLFGGGNTEAFF.

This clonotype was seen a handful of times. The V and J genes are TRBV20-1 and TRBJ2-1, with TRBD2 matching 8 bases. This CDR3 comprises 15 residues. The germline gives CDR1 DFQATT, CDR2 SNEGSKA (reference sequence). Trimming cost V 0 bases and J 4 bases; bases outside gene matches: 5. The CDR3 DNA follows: TGCAGTGCTAGAGAGGGGCGGGGGGCGTACAATGAGCAGTTCTTC. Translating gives CSAREGRGAYNEQFF.

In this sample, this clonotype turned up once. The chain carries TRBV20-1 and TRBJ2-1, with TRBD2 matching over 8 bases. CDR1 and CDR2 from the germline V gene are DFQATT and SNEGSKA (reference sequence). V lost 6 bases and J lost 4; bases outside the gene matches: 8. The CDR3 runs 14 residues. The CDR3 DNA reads TGCAGTGCAGAAGAACTAGCGGATTACAATGAGCAGTTCTTC. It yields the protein CSAEELADYNEQFF.

CDR3 bases: TGCAGTGCCAGGGGACTAGCGGGGGGGCTCTCCTACGAGCAGTACTTC. Translation gives CSARGLAGGLSYEQYF. The rearrangement uses TRBV20-1 and TRBJ2-7, with TRBD2 matching 16 bases. Losses at the gene ends were 6 bases for V and 0 bases for J; bases not matched to a gene: 5. Germline V gene lookup returns CDR1 DFQATT and CDR2 SNEGSKA (reference sequence). The CDR3 sequence is 16 residues long.

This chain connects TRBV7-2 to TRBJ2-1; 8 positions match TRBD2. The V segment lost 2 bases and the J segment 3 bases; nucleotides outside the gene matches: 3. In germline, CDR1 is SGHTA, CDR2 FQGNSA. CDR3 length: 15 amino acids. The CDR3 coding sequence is TGTGCCAGCAGCTTATTGCGGGGGGACTACAATGAGCAGTTCTTC. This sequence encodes CASSLLRGDYNEQFF.

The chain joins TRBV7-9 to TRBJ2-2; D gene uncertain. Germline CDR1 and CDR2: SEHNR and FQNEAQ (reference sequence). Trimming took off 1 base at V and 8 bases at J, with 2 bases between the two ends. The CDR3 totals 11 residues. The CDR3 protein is CASSLEGELFF. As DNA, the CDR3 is TGTGCCAGCAGCTTAGAAGGGGAGCTGTTTTTT.

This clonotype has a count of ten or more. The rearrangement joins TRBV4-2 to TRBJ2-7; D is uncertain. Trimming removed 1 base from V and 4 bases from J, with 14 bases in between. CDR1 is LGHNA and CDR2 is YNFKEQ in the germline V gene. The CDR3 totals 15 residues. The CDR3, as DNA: TGTGCCAGCAGCCAAGCTTCGGAGAATGGGTACGAGCAGTACTTC. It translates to CASSQASENGYEQYF.

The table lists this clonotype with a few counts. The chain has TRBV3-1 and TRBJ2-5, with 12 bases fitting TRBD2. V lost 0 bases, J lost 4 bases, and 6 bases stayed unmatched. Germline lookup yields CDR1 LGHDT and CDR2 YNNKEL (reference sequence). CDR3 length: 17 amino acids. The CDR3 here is CASSQEALAGGTETQYF. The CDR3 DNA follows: TGTGCCAGCAGCCAAGAGGCGCTAGCGGGGGGGACAGAGACCCAGTACTTC.

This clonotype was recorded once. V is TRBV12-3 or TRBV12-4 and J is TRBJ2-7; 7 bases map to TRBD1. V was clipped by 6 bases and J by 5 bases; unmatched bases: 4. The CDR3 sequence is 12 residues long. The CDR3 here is CASSTGVHEQYF. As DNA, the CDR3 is TGTGCCAGCAGCACAGGGGTCCACGAGCAGTACTTC.

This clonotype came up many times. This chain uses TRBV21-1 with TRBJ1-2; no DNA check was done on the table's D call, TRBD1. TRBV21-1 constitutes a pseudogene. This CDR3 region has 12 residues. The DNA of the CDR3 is TGTGCCAGCAGCCCTCCGGGCTATGGCTACACCTTC. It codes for CASSPPGYGYTF.

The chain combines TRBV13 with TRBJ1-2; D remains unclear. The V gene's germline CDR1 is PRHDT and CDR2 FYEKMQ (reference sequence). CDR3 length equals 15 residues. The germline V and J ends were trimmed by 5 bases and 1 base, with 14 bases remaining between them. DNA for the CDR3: TGTGCCAGCAGCGGGTGGAGGATGTATAACTATGGCTACACCTTC. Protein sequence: CASSGWRMYNYGYTF.

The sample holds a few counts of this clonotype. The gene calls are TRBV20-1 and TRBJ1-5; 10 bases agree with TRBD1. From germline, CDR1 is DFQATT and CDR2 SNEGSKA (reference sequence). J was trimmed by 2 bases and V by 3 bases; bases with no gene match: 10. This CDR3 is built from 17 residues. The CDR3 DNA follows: TGCAGTGCTAGGGGGACAGGGGTTGGATTTGGCAATCAGCCCCAGCATTTT. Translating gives CSARGTGVGFGNQPQHF.

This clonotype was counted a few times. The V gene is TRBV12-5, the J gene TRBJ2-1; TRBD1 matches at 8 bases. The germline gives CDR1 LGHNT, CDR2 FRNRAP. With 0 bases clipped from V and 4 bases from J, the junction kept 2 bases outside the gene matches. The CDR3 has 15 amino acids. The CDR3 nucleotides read TGTGCTAGTGGTTTGGTGCAGGGGGCTTACAATGAGCAGTTCTTC. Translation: CASGLVQGAYNEQFF.

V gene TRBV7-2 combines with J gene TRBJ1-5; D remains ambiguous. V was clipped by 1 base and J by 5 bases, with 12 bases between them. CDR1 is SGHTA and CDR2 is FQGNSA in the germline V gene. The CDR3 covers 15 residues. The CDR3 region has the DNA TGTGCCAGCAGCTTAGACTCGACGCAGGATCAGCCCCAGCATTTT. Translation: CASSLDSTQDQPQHF. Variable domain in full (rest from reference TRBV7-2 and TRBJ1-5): GAGVSQSPSNKVTEKGKDVELRCDPISGHTALYWYRQSLGQGLEFLIYFQGNSAPDKSGLPSDRFSAERTGGSVSTLTIQRTQQEDSAVYLCASSLDSTQDQPQHFGDGTRLSIL.

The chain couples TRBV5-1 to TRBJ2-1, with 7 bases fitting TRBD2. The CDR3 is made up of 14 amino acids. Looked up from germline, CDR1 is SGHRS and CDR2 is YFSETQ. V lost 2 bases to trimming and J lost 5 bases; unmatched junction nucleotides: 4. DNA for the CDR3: TGCGCCAGCAGCTTCGGGACTAAAAACAATGAGCAGTTCTTC. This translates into CASSFGTKNNEQFF. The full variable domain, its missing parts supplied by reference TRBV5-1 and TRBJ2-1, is KAGVTQTPRYLIKTRGQQVTLSCSPISGHRSVSWYQQTPGQGLQFLFEYFSETQRNKGNFPGRFSGRQFSNSRSEMNVSTLELGDSALYLCASSFGTKNNEQFFGPGTRLTVL.

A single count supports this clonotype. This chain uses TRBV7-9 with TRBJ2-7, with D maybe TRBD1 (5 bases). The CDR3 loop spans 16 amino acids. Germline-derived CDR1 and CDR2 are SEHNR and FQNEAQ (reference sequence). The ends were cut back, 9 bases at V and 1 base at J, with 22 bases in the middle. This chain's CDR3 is CAREIPRSTVSYEQYF. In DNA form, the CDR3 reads TGTGCCAGAGAAATCCCAAGATCGACAGTTTCCTACGAGCAGTACTTC.

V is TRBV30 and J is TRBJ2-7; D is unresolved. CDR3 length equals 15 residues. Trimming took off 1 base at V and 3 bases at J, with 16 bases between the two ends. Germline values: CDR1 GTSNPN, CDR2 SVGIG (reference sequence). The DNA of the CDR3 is TGTGCCTGGAGTGAGAGTGAGGACCCCAGCTACGAGCAGTACTTC. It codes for CAWSESEDPSYEQYF. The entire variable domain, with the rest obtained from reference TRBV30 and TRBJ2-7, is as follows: SQTIHQWPATLVQPVGSPLSLECTVEGTSNPNLYWYRQAAGRGLQLLFYSVGIGQISSEVPQNLSASRPQDRQFILSSKKLLLSDSGFYLCAWSESEDPSYEQYFGPGTRLTVT.